Listed below are T cell receptor beta chains from one sample, sequenced in a study of blood T cell repertoires in COVID-19. Some clones are missing from TCRdb's copy, which holds only in-frame ones; the method was immunoSEQ multiplex PCR. The table records roughly 90,000 clones, approximately 86% of them present only once. Sequencing used peripheral blood. All receptors derive from an elderly woman with COVID-19, enrolled during active disease. Both conserved end residues are part of each CDR3. Each record gives: V gene, D gene, J gene, clone size, CDR3 DNA, CDR3 protein. The D gene is left open where the match is weak. For some rows the clone size is stated as once, few or many, or as a class when expanded; others skip it.

TRBV3-1/TRBV3-2,-,TRBJ1-6,-,TGTGCCAGCAGCCAAAATCTGGGAGGAGGTTCACCCCTCCACTTT,CASSQNLGGGSPLHF
TRBV7-2,-,TRBJ2-1,-,TGTGCCAGCAGCTTTGAGGTTGAGCAGTTCTTC,CASSFEVEQFF
TRBV19,TRBD2,TRBJ2-2,-,TGTGCCAGTGATATTACCGGGGGGGCCTTTACCGGGGAGCTGTTTTTT,CASDITGGAFTGELFF
TRBV5-1,-,TRBJ2-7,once,TGCGCCAGCAGTCAGAACCCCAGGGGGGCCTCCTACGAGCAGTACTTC,CASSQNPRGASYEQYF
TRBV27,-,TRBJ1-4,-,TGTGCCAGCAGTTTCAGGGCCCGGAATGAAAAACTGTTTTTT,CASSFRARNEKLFF
TRBV5-4,-,TRBJ1-2,-,TGTGCCAGCAGCTCGGCGGGTTATGGCTACACCTTC,CASSSAGYGYTF
TRBV7-6,-,TRBJ2-3,-,TGTGCCAGCAGCTTAGATACGGGTGATACGCAGTATTTT,CASSLDTGDTQYF
TRBV5-1,-,TRBJ2-2,-,-,CASSPGQGLGTGLFF
TRBV5-1,-,TRBJ2-5,-,TGCGCCAGCAGGAGACAGCAAGAGACCCAGTACTTC,CASRRQQETQYF
TRBV5-5,-,TRBJ2-4,-,TGTGCCAGCAGCTTTGGGCCGGAAGGCAAAAACATTCAGTACTTC,CASSFGPEGKNIQYF
TRBV9,-,TRBJ1-1,-,TGTGCCAGCAGTTTGACATTGAACACTGAAGCTTTCTTT,CASSLTLNTEAFF
TRBV7-2,-,TRBJ1-3,few,TGTGCCAGCAGTTTTATGACAGGTGGAAACACCATATATTTT,CASSFMTGGNTIYF
TRBV4-3,-,TRBJ1-2,-,TGCGCCAGCAGCCAAGATCAGGCAGAGGGCCTTCTAGTCTATGGCTACACCTTC,CASSQDQAEGLLVYGYTF
TRBV19,-,TRBJ1-4,-,TGTGCCAGTAGACAGGGAAATAGAAAACTGTTTTTT,CASRQGNRKLFF
TRBV18,-,TRBJ2-5,once,TGTGCCAGCGCCCCCCAGGGAAGGGGGACCCAGTACTTC,CASAPQGRGTQYF
TRBV18,-,TRBJ1-2,-,TGTGCCAGCTCACCACTGGGACATAATGGCTACACCTTC,CASSPLGHNGYTF
TRBV3-1/TRBV3-2,-,TRBJ2-3,-,TGTGCCAGCAGCCTCCAGAACACAGATACGCAGTATTTT,CASSLQNTDTQYF
TRBV7-8,TRBD2,TRBJ2-7,once,TGTGCCAGCAGCCTAAAACGGACTAGCGGGAGGTCCTACGAGCAGTACTTC,CASSLKRTSGRSYEQYF
TRBV6-5,-,TRBJ2-5,-,TGTGCCAGCAGCGTACTGGGCAGGGGAAGGGAGACCCAGTACTTC,CASSVLGRGRETQYF
TRBV7-9,-,TRBJ2-3,-,TGTGCCAGCAGCACCCTAGGGGGAGATACGCAGTATTTT,CASSTLGGDTQYF